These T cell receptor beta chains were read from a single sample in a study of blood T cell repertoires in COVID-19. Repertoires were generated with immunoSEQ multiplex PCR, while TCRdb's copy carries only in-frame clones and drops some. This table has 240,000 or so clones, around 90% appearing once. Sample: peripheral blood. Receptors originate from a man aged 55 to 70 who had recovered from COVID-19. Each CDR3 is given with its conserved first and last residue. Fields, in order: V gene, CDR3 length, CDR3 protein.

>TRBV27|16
CASSIGQGSYNSPLHF
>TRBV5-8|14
CASSLWQSNQPQHF
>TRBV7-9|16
CASTSPRTAGTGELFF
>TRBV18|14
CASSPPSGTGGYTF
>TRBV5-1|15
CASSPTPGANYGYTF
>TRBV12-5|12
CASGFESNEQYF
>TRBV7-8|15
CASSQIGRRYEKLFF
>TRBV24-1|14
CATEGGVNTGELFF
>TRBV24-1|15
CATSGRGGNTGELFF
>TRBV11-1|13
CASSLPLAGEAFF
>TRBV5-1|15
CASSWALGSNSPLHF
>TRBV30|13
CAWSVAENTEAFF
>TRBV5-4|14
CASRPGQANTEAFF
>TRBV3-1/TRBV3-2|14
CASSQDRGKGGYTF
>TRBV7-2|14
CASSLARGYYGYTF
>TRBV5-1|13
CASSSTGLDTQYF
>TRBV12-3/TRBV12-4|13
CASSLRGFGEQYF
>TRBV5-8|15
CASSLAGGRQETQYF